This TCR beta chain was captured in a study of T-cell memory formation after mild COVID-19. About the research overall: TCR clusters showed largely donor specificity.

From germline, CDR1 is MGHDK and CDR2 SYGVNS. Trimming removed 8 bases from V and 2 bases from J, with 14 bases in between. The CDR3 totals 14 residues. Study findings and constraints: Confirmation of SARS-CoV-2 specificity was lacking for second-wave clones peaking day 37. Day 15 to 85 contracting clones showed balanced CD4/CD8; later expanders leaned CD4+. Clones which contracted sat mainly in CM and EM if CD4+, and in EMRA if CD8+.

TCRdb independently ran MiXCR on the 5' RACE reads; one entry per CDR3 protein. This sample has 390,000 or so distinct CDR3 sequences, with roughly 15% found just once. The table lists this clonotype with a count of one. The antigen remains unidentified. This sequence joins TRBV25-1 and TRBJ2-3, with D perhaps TRBD2 (7 bases). Material for sequencing was PBMCs or a T cell subset sorted from them (not recorded which). This sequence was found in a man between 18 and 35 years old who had mild COVID-19 (a few samples of this study predate the infection). Cell type and time point are not known. The CDR3, as DNA: TGTGCCAGCGGGGGGGCGGGGCCCACAGATACGCAGTATTTT. Translation: CASGGAGPTDTQYF.